A selection of T cell receptor beta chains follows, all from one sample in a study of T cell responses to AZD1222 COVID-19 vaccine. Sequencing was performed with immunoSEQ multiplex PCR; in TCRdb, only in-frame clones are kept and a portion is missing. The table includes about 88,000 clones, 90% detected once. The material was peripheral blood, obtained 28 days after the second AZD1222 dose. These receptors originate from an adult who received the AZD1222 COVID-19 vaccine. Both conserved end residues are trimmed from each CDR3. Each record gives: J gene, V gene, CDR3 protein.

TRBJ1-2	TRBV4-2	ASSPLGERQGGYYGYT
TRBJ2-3	TRBV5-4	ASSLDSTDTQY
TRBJ1-2	TRBV18	ASSPGTEPNYGYT
TRBJ1-6	TRBV6-5	ASSYSNSGVSPLH
TRBJ2-3	TRBV27	ASSSHRTSGGAGDTQY
TRBJ1-5	TRBV27	ASSPIDRLNQPQH
TRBJ1-1	TRBV19	ASSPDRDTEAF
TRBJ2-5	TRBV28	ASTAKETQY
TRBJ2-7	TRBV7-9	ASSRDFPYEQY
TRBJ2-1	TRBV7-7	ASSLKLAGGGNEQF
TRBJ1-5	TRBV2	ASNGDSGNQPQH
TRBJ1-1	TRBV2	ASSSRQGTEAF
TRBJ1-4	TRBV15	ATSNLQGINEKLF
TRBJ2-5	TRBV5-6	ASSGLQGQETQY
TRBJ1-1	TRBV7-9	ASRSELGTEAF
TRBJ1-5	TRBV15	ATSRDTRGDQPQH
TRBJ1-3	TRBV28	ASRQGGVGNTIY
TRBJ1-2	TRBV28	ASSSGSYGYT
TRBJ2-3	TRBV7-2	ASSLGLAGVTDTQY
TRBJ2-7	TRBV11-2	ASSQSYEQY
TRBJ1-1	TRBV5-1	ASSLGWSDTEAF
TRBJ2-1	TRBV7-2	ASSPSPGLPQF
TRBJ2-1	TRBV7-3	ASSLRRGGSDEQF
TRBJ2-1	TRBV6-5	ASKAPTAEQF
TRBJ1-1	TRBV7-2	ASSPQGAAEAF
TRBJ2-5	TRBV28	ASSGLWEGARGTQY